The entry below gives a single T cell receptor (beta chain) sequence along with its context. Antigen unknown. Assay: immunoSEQ multiplex PCR; the TCRdb copy retains only in-frame clones and omits some. The table has about 35,000 clones, about 85% seen once. Time point defined: new active TB diagnosis, blood taken before or within 7 days of starting treatment. Germline V lookup: CDR1 LGHNA, CDR2 YSLEER. This CDR3 has 15 residues. V lost 0 bases and J lost 2, with 9 bases in between. The sample is drawn from a study of T cells in tuberculosis. Study context: Sequenced TCRs come from CD1B-GMM tetramer-binding T cells. A South African cohort included IGRA-negative adolescents, latently infected IGRA-positive adolescents and adults with active tuberculosis. Study conclusions and caveats: Shorter CDR3-alpha in active tuberculosis partly drove smaller distances. Selection depended on which cryopreserved specimens were available.

The clonotype comes from an adult with tuberculosis. The chain recombines TRBV4-3 with TRBJ2-3; D is uncertain. This material consisted of PBMCs, taken at tuberculosis diagnosis. As DNA, the CDR3 is TGCGCCAGCAGCCAAGACTCCCTATTCACAGATACGCAGTATTTT. It encodes CASSQDSLFTDTQYF.